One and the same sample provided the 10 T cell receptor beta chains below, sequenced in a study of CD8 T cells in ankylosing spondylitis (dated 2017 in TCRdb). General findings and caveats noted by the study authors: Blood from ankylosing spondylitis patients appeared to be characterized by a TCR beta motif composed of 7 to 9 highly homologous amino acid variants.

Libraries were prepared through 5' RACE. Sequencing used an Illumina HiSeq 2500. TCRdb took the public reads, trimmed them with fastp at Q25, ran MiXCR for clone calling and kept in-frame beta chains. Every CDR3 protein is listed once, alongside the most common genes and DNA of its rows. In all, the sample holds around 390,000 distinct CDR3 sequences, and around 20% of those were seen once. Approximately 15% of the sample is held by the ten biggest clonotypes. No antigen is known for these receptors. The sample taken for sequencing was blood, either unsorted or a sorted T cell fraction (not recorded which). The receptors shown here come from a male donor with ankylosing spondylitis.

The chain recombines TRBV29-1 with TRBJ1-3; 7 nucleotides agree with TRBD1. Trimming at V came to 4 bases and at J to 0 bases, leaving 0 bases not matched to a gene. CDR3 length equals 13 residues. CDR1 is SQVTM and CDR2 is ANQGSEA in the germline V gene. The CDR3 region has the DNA TGCAGCGTTGGGGACAGCTCTGGAAACACCATATATTTT. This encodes CSVGDSSGNTIYF.

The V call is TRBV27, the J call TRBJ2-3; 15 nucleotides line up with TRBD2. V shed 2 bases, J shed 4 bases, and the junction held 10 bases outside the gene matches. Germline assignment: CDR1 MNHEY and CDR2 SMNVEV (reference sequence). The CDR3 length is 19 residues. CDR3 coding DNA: TGTGCCAGCAGTTTAAGTTACCGGACTAGCGGGAGGGCCGCAGATACGCAGTATTTT. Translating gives CASSLSYRTSGRAADTQYF.

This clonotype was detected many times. The CDR3 DNA sequence: TGCAGCGCCCGAGGCGGGGGCTGGGGAGATACGCAGTATTTT. It yields the protein CSARGGGWGDTQYF. The rearrangement uses TRBV29-1 and TRBJ2-3, with TRBD2 as a possible D gene (7 bases). Looked up from germline, CDR1 is SQVTM and CDR2 is ANQGSEA. CDR3 length: 14 amino acids. Between the trimmed V and J ends, which lost 7 bases and 5 bases, there was a span of 19 bases.

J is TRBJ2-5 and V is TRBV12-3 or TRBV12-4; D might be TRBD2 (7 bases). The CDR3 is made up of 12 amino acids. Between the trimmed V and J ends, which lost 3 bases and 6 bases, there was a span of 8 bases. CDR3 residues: CASSLRGQTQYF. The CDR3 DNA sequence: TGTGCCAGCAGTTTGCGGGGGCAGACCCAGTACTTC.

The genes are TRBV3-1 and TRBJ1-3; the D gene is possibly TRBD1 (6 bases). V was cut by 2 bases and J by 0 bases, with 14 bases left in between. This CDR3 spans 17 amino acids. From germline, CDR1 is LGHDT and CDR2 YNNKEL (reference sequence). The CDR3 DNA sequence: TGTGCCAGCAGCCAACTCCGGGACACCGGCTCTGGAAACACCATATATTTT. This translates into CASSQLRDTGSGNTIYF.

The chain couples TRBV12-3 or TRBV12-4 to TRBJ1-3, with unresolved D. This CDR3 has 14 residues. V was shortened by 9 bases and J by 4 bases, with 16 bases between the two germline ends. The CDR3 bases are TGTGCCAGTAATAACCGTGGGTGGGGAAACACCATATATTTT. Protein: CASNNRGWGNTIYF.

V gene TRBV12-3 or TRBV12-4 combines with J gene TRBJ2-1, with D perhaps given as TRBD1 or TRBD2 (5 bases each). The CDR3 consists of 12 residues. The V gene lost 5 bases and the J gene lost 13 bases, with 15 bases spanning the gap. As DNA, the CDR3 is TGTGCCAGCAGTAGTGGGGGTCCAACCCAGTTCTTC. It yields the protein CASSSGGPTQFF.

The DNA of the CDR3 is TGTGCCAGCAGTTCGGGACAGGGGACTTGGGATGAGCAGTTCTTC. This encodes CASSSGQGTWDEQFF. This chain joins TRBV6-5 and TRBJ2-1; 10 positions agree with TRBD1. The CDR3 has 15 residues. V lost 4 bases and J lost 8; bases outside the gene matches: 8. The germline V gene encodes CDR1 MNHEY and CDR2 SVGAGI.

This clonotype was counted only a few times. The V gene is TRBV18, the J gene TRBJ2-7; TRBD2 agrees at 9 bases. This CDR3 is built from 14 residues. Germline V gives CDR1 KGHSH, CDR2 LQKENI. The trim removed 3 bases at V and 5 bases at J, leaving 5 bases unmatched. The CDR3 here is CASSPGLAIDEQYF. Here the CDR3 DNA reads TGTGCCAGCTCACCGGGACTAGCCATTGACGAGCAGTACTTC. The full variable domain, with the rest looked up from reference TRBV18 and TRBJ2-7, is NAGVMQNPRHLVRRRGQEARLRCSPMKGHSHVYWYRQLPEEGLKFMVYLQKENIIDESGMPKERFSAEFPKEGPSILRIQQVVRGDSAAYFCASSPGLAIDEQYFGPGTRLTVT.

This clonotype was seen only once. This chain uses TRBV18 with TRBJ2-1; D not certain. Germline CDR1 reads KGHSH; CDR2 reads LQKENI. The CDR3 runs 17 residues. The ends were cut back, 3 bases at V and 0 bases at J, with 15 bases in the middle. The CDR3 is CASSPDGPPSSYNEQFF. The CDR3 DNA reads TGTGCCAGCTCACCCGACGGTCCCCCGAGCTCCTACAATGAGCAGTTCTTC.